The clone carrying this T cell receptor beta chain was detected only a few times. Antigen specificity is unknown. Given a much more abundant clone one base away, this may be a read error. Primed by a sample-barcoded 5' primer and a J-beta primer mix, a second PCR proceeded for about 7 to 11 cycles. Each of the cDNA molecules was tagged by a template-switch adaptor with 12 random nucleotides. TCRdb fed the 5' RACE reads into MiXCR, producing one record per CDR3 protein. Of some 670,000 distinct CDR3 sequences in the sample, around 50% were seen once. This record belongs to a study of blood T cells in healthy people across ages. The study's findings and limits: Samples with more naive T cells showed higher observed beta diversity. More naive CD4+ cells and higher diversity marked long-lived donors relative to aged donors.

Collection of approximately 9.3 milliliters of peripheral blood was performed for each donor. This clonotype originated in a woman aged 80 or over in good health. Material for sequencing was blood.

The CDR3 sequence is CASSTGGNEQYF. CDR3 DNA: TGTGCCAGCAGCACAGGGGGCAATGAGCAGTACTTC. The chain links TRBV12-3 or TRBV12-4 to TRBJ2-7, with 9 bases aligning to TRBD1. The CDR3 sequence is 12 residues long. Trimming removed 6 bases from V and 7 bases from J; junction bases left unmatched: 4.